These T cell receptor beta chains were read from a single sample in a study of T cell repertoires in cytomegalovirus infection. Each CDR3 protein is one row after TCRdb ran MiXCR on the reads. The sample lists nearly 550,000 distinct CDR3 sequences; approximately 15% were seen once. Specimen: CD8+ T cells from PBMCs. These receptors all stem from a human donor in good health (CMV status not recorded). Some clones in this sample may be carry-over from other donors' samples. CDR3s include the opening cysteine and the closing phenylalanine or tryptophan. D genes are given only for firm matches. Only part of the rows carry a size: once, few, many, or a class if the clone is expanded.

length	D	J	V	size	CDR3	DNA
17	TRBD1	TRBJ2-7	TRBV11-2	many	CASSLATGDRTFYEQYF	TGTGCCAGCAGCTTAGCCACTGGGGACAGGACCTTCTACGAGCAGTACTTC
13	.	TRBJ1-1	TRBV4-1	few	CASSQRTGTEAFF	TGCGCCAGCAGCCAACGGACTGGGACTGAAGCTTTCTTT
14	TRBD2	TRBJ2-1	TRBV27	.	CASSFGGRTNEQFF	TGTGCCAGCAGTTTCGGCGGGAGAACCAATGAGCAGTTCTTC
19	TRBD1	TRBJ1-2	TRBV20-1	few	CSARESNRGRQGGSYGYTF	TGCAGTGCTAGAGAGAGCAACAGGGGTCGCCAGGGGGGTTCCTATGGCTACACCTTC
15	.	TRBJ2-5	TRBV28	many	CASSSGASDLETQYF	TGTGCCAGCAGCTCCGGTGCCAGCGATTTGGAGACCCAGTACTTC
17	TRBD2	TRBJ2-1	TRBV27	.	CARSLRTSGTSYNDQFF	TGTGCCAGAAGTTTAAGGACTAGCGGAACCTCCTACAATGATCAGTTCTTC
12	.	TRBJ2-7	TRBV20-1	many	CSARGGSYEQYF	TGCAGTGCTAGGGGGGGCTCCTACGAGCAGTACTTC
19	.	TRBJ2-3	TRBV6-1	many	CASRIWGLLTSSSTDTQYF	TGTGCCAGCAGGATATGGGGGCTTTTAACGAGCTCTAGCACAGATACGCAGTATTTT
15	TRBD2	TRBJ2-3	TRBV7-4	.	CANSPQRERTDTQYF	TGTGCCAACAGCCCCCAGCGGGAGCGGACAGATACGCAGTATTTT
15	.	TRBJ2-3	TRBV28	.	CASTMWRSSTDTQYF	TGTGCCAGCACCATGTGGCGTTCTAGCACAGATACGCAGTATTTT
13	TRBD1	TRBJ1-1	TRBV7-9	many	CASRGQRNTEAFF	TGTGCCAGCCGGGGACAGAGGAACACTGAAGCTTTCTTT
13	.	TRBJ2-3	TRBV10-3	.	CAISDTSTDTQYF	TGTGCCATCAGTGACACTAGCACAGATACGCAGTATTTT
14	.	TRBJ1-6	TRBV28	few	CASSPRRNNSPLHF	TGTGCCAGCAGCCCGCGACGGAATAATTCACCCCTCCACTTT
14	.	TRBJ1-5	TRBV27	few	CASSPSSATRPQHF	TGTGCCAGCAGTCCCTCCTCGGCCACGAGGCCCCAGCATTTT
13	.	TRBJ2-1	TRBV2	few	CASKGQSYNEQFF	TGTGCCAGCAAAGGACAGTCCTACAATGAGCAGTTCTTC
14	.	TRBJ2-5	TRBV15	.	CATSPDPRTETQYF	TGTGCCACCAGCCCCGACCCCAGAACAGAGACCCAGTACTTC
15	TRBD2	TRBJ2-5	TRBV10-3	many	CAISPGLAGEETQYF	TGTGCCATCAGCCCTGGACTAGCGGGGGAAGAGACCCAGTACTTC
15	TRBD2	TRBJ2-5	TRBV6-5	.	CASSRLAGGEETQYF	TGTGCCAGCAGTAGACTAGCGGGGGGTGAAGAGACCCAGTACTTC
15	.	TRBJ2-3	TRBV24-1	many	CATSSRGHSTDTQYF	TGTGCCACCAGCTCACGTGGGCACAGCACAGATACGCAGTATTTT
13	.	TRBJ1-4	TRBV20-1	few	CSATVATNEKLFF	TGCAGTGCTACAGTTGCAACTAATGAAAAACTGTTTTTT
13	.	TRBJ2-7	TRBV27	many	CASSYMSAAEQYF	TGTGCCAGCAGTTACATGTCCGCAGCGGAGCAGTACTTC
16	.	TRBJ2-3	TRBV19	few	CASSIDRGSSTDTQYF	TGTGCCAGTAGTATAGACAGAGGCTCTAGCACAGATACGCAGTATTTT
14	.	TRBJ2-6	TRBV10-2	many	CASYGGGGANVLTF	TGCGCCAGCTACGGAGGAGGTGGGGCCAACGTCCTGACTTTC
15	.	TRBJ2-5	TRBV11-2	many	CASSSRGIEIETQYF	TGTGCCAGCAGCTCCCGGGGGATAGAAATAGAGACCCAGTACTTC
20	.	TRBJ2-2	TRBV19	.	CASSIDLSWVEGPNTGELFF	TGTGCCAGTAGTATAGATCTAAGTTGGGTCGAGGGACCGAACACCGGGGAGCTGTTTTTT
12	TRBD2	TRBJ2-2	TRBV20-1	few	CSASGGTGELFF	TGCAGTGCTAGCGGGGGGACCGGGGAGCTGTTTTTT
14	TRBD1	TRBJ1-1	TRBV7-3	many	CASSYTGGDTEAFF	TGTGCCAGCAGCTACACAGGGGGGGACACTGAAGCTTTCTTT
11	.	TRBJ1-1	TRBV2	few	CASGPRLEAFF	TGTGCCAGCGGTCCGCGACTGGAAGCTTTCTTT
17	TRBD1	TRBJ1-2	TRBV11-2	many	CASSRDRGFSRNYGYTF	TGTGCCAGCAGCCGGGACAGGGGGTTTAGTAGAAACTATGGCTACACCTTC
14	.	TRBJ2-1	TRBV19	many	CASSIQGLYNEQFF	TGTGCCAGTAGTATACAGGGTCTGTACAATGAGCAGTTCTTC
14	TRBD1	TRBJ2-1	TRBV27	few	CASVGTGTYNEQFF	TGTGCCAGTGTAGGGACAGGTACCTACAATGAGCAGTTCTTC
14	.	TRBJ2-1	TRBV19	many	CASRPTSSYNEQFF	TGTGCCAGTAGACCGACTAGCTCCTACAATGAGCAGTTCTTC
14	.	TRBJ1-1	TRBV27	many	CASISLFRGSEAFF	TGTGCCAGCATTAGTCTCTTTAGGGGATCGGAAGCTTTCTTT
14	.	TRBJ1-1	TRBV7-2	many	CASHGGGLFPEAFF	TGTGCCAGCCACGGGGGAGGGCTCTTCCCTGAAGCTTTCTTT
15	TRBD1	TRBJ1-6	TRBV25-1	.	CASSLGDRDDSPLHF	TGTGCCAGCAGTTTAGGGGACAGGGATGATTCACCCCTCCACTTT
14	.	TRBJ1-2	TRBV4-1	many	CASSYNAVNYGYTF	TGCGCCAGCAGCTACAACGCCGTTAACTATGGCTACACCTTC
15	.	TRBJ2-5	TRBV4-2	few	CASSQNPLNQETQYF	TGTGCCAGCAGCCAAAACCCTCTCAACCAAGAGACCCAGTACTTC
14	.	TRBJ1-1	TRBV20-1	few	CSALGPGKDTEAFF	TGCAGTGCTCTAGGGCCGGGAAAGGACACTGAAGCTTTCTTT
12	.	TRBJ2-2	TRBV12-3/TRBV12-4	many	CASSLGNGELFF	TGTGCCAGCAGTTTGGGGAACGGGGAGCTGTTTTTT
13	.	TRBJ1-1	TRBV27	many	CASSPSPTREAFF	TGTGCCAGCAGTCCTTCTCCAACCCGTGAAGCTTTCTTT
16	TRBD1	TRBJ1-3	TRBV7-8	many	CASSSRGTGFGNTIYF	TGTGCCAGCAGCTCTAGGGGGACAGGGTTTGGAAACACCATATATTTT